This T cell receptor beta chain was found in a study of cytotoxic CD8 clonotypes in ibrutinib-treated CLL. Whole-study context: With a range of 6 to 36, the median treatment time before response samples were taken was over 9 months.

This clone occurred once. Its specificity is not known. Profiling relied on immunoSEQ multiplex PCR, and the TCRdb table lists in-frame clones only, not all of them. The table has roughly 300,000 clones, roughly four fifths seen once; the top ten hold around 6%. V was pared by 5 bases and J by 0 bases, with 6 bases of the junction left unmatched. The CDR3 consists of 15 residues. Germline CDR1 is LNHDA and CDR2 is SQIVND (reference sequence). Findings and limits, study-wide: Baseline clonality exceeded age-matched healthy donors and tracked circulating CD8+ T-cell counts.

The J gene is TRBJ1-2, the V gene TRBV19; 7 nucleotides agree with TRBD1. The source material was PBMCs, sampled at disease progression, from a patient treated with ibrutinib. This receptor was identified in a human donor with chronic lymphocytic leukemia. CDR3 amino acids: CASSPGGTPNYGYTF. The CDR3, as DNA: TGTGCCAGTAGTCCAGGGGGGACTCCTAACTATGGCTACACCTTC.